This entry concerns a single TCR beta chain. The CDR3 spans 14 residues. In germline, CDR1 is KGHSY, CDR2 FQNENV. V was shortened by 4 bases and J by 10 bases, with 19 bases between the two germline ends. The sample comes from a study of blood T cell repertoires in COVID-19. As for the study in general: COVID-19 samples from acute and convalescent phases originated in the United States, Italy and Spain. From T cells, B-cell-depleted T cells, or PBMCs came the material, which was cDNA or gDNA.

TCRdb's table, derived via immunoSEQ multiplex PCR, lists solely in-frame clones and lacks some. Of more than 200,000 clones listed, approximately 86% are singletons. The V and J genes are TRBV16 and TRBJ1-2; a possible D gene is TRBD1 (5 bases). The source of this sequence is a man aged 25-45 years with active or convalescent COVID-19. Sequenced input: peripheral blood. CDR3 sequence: CASSPRGLGGDYTF. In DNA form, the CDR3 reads TGTGCCAGCAGCCCACGTGGTCTTGGAGGGGACTACACCTTC.